This T cell receptor (beta chain) came from a study of blood T cell repertoires in COVID-19. Study as a whole: Acute and convalescent COVID-19 samples came from the United States, Italy and Spain. PBMCs, B-cell-depleted T cells, or T cells were the source of the cDNA or gDNA that made up the material.

Followed over time, Seattle patients had been enrolled while infection was active. Methods used by the authors: Nucleated cell number was recorded as an estimate derived from reference gene primer amplification. Sequenced by immunoSEQ multiplex PCR; TCRdb stores in-frame clones only, minus some. Clonal size and the V and J genes are those of that table, whereas D and trimming came from the DNA. The table includes some 240,000 clones, 82% detected once. The receptor comes from a woman in her 70s with COVID-19, enrolled during active disease. The sequenced sample was peripheral blood.

CDR3 residues: CASSPNGYEQYF. The CDR3 DNA reads TGTGCCAGCTCACCTAACGGCTACGAGCAGTACTTC. This rearrangement joins TRBV18 to TRBJ2-7; D is unclear. There are 12 residues in the CDR3. The germline gives CDR1 KGHSH, CDR2 LQKENI. The ends were cut back, 3 bases at V and 3 bases at J, with 6 bases in the middle.